These T cell receptor beta chains were read from a single sample in a study of CD8 T cells in ankylosing spondylitis. TCRdb itself ran the 5' RACE reads through MiXCR, one entry per CDR3 protein. There are around 390,000 distinct CDR3 sequences in the sample; 20% to 25% occur only once, and roughly 16% lies in the top ten. Sequencing input: blood, either unsorted or a sorted T cell fraction (not recorded which). These receptors came from a male donor with ankylosing spondylitis. Each CDR3 is given with its conserved first and last residue. The D gene is left open where the match is weak. Size is stated for part of the rows, as once, few or many counts, or as a class when the clone is expanded.

clone_size,j_call,d_call,v_call,cdr3_nt,cdr3_aa
NA,TRBJ2-1,TRBD2,TRBV4-2,TGTGCCAGCAGCCTACGACCAGGACTAGCGGGAACCTACTACAATGAGCAGTTCTTC,CASSLRPGLAGTYYNEQFF
once,TRBJ2-1,TRBD2,TRBV11-2,TGTGCCAGCAGCTTAGAACTAGCGGGAGGGCCCCACTACAATGAGCAGTTCTTC,CASSLELAGGPHYNEQFF
NA,TRBJ2-2,NA,TRBV21-1,TGTGCCAGCAGCAAAGAAGGGGGGTTAGAGAGGTCCTATCGGGAGCTGTTTTTT,CASSKEGGLERSYRELFF
NA,TRBJ1-5,NA,TRBV11-2,TGTGCCAGCAGCTTAGGTTCAGGGAATCAGCCCCAGCATTTT,CASSLGSGNQPQHF
NA,TRBJ2-3,NA,TRBV11-1,TGTGCCAGCAGCTTCCCGACAGGGACTAGCACAGATACGCAGTATTTT,CASSFPTGTSTDTQYF
NA,TRBJ2-1,NA,TRBV12-3/TRBV12-4,TGTGCCAGCAGTTTTGGGGAGCTTGAGCAGTTCTTC,CASSFGELEQFF
many,TRBJ2-2,NA,TRBV7-2,TGTGCCAGCAGCTTAGCCGTGGACACCGGGGAGCTGTTTTTT,CASSLAVDTGELFF
NA,TRBJ2-2,NA,TRBV20-1,TGCAGTGCTAGGGGGTTATTTCCCGGGGAGCTGTTTTTT,CSARGLFPGELFF
few,TRBJ2-4,NA,TRBV7-9,TGTGCCAGCAGCCCTCTAGGGGGGACCAAAAACATTCAGTACTTC,CASSPLGGTKNIQYF
NA,TRBJ2-3,NA,TRBV24-1,TGTGCCACCAGTGAGTTACCCCAGGGCAGCTCTAGCACAGATACGCAGTATTTT,CATSELPQGSSSTDTQYF
NA,TRBJ2-7,TRBD1,TRBV12-3/TRBV12-4,TGTGCCAGCAGATCGGACAGGGAGGAGCAGTACTTC,CASRSDREEQYF
NA,TRBJ1-1,NA,TRBV7-6,TGTGCCAGCAGCACATGGGGCACTGAAGCTTTCTTT,CASSTWGTEAFF
NA,TRBJ2-1,TRBD2,TRBV20-1,TGCAGTGCTACACCCACTAGCGGGAGTGGTAATGAGCAGTTCTTC,CSATPTSGSGNEQFF
few,TRBJ1-6,NA,TRBV7-2,TGTGCCAGCAGCTTCTTCACGACCCTGGGGAATTCACCCCTCCACTTT,CASSFFTTLGNSPLHF
NA,TRBJ2-2,TRBD2,TRBV12-5,TGTGCTAGTGGTTTGGTACTAGCGGGGGTCACCGGGGAGCTGTTTTTT,CASGLVLAGVTGELFF
NA,TRBJ2-7,TRBD1,TRBV20-1,TGCAGTGCTAGACGGCAGGGGGCTCACGAGCAGTACTTC,CSARRQGAHEQYF
many,TRBJ2-2,NA,TRBV25-1,TGTGCCAGTGGTGGAGGGAACACCGGGGAGCTGTTTTTT,CASGGGNTGELFF
NA,TRBJ2-5,NA,TRBV11-1,TGTGCCAGCAGCCCCTCGGGGCCCCAAGAGACCCAGTACTTC,CASSPSGPQETQYF
few,TRBJ2-5,NA,TRBV11-2,TGTGCCAGCAGCTTAGTCGGAGGGTCTGTTGGGTTAGGAGAGACCCAGTACTTC,CASSLVGGSVGLGETQYF
NA,TRBJ2-1,NA,TRBV6-5,TGTGCCAGCAGTTGGTCCAATGAGCAGTTCTTC,CASSWSNEQFF
few,TRBJ2-5,TRBD2,TRBV20-1,TGCAGTCTAGCGGGCTTAGGGGAGACCCAGTACTTC,CSLAGLGETQYF
few,TRBJ2-7,TRBD1,TRBV29-1,TGCAGCGTATTCAGGGGGCGCGGGCAGTACTTC,CSVFRGRGQYF
few,TRBJ2-5,TRBD2,TRBV4-2,TGTGCCAGCAGCCAAGTCCCTAGCGGCGAAGAGACCCAGTACTTC,CASSQVPSGEETQYF
once,TRBJ2-3,TRBD2,TRBV29-1,TGCAGCGTTGACCCACCACTAGCGGCCACAGATACGCAGTATTTT,CSVDPPLAATDTQYF
few,TRBJ2-6,NA,TRBV27,TGTGCCAGCAGTTTAAGGGGTCACAGGGAGGCTGGGGCCAACGTCCTGACTTTC,CASSLRGHREAGANVLTF
few,TRBJ2-1,TRBD2,TRBV6-4,TGTGCCAGCAACTTTCCTAGACTAGCGGGAGTCAATGAGCAGTTCTTC,CASNFPRLAGVNEQFF
NA,TRBJ1-3,NA,TRBV30,TGTGCCTGGAGTCTACAACTAGACACCATATATTTT,CAWSLQLDTIYF
many,TRBJ2-3,TRBD1,TRBV7-8,TGTGCCAGCAGCGTTATCGGACAGGGGGGTCTGGATACGCAGTATTTT,CASSVIGQGGLDTQYF
few,TRBJ2-7,TRBD2,TRBV27,TGTGCCAGCACCCCTAGGGGGGCTAGCGGGAGGGGGAGCTCCTACGAGCAGTACTTC,CASTPRGASGRGSSYEQYF
NA,TRBJ2-2,NA,TRBV9,TGTGCCAGCAGCGTAAAGGGCGCAGCGAACACCGGGGAGCTGTTTTTT,CASSVKGAANTGELFF
few,TRBJ1-4,TRBD1,TRBV5-1,TGCGCCAGCAGCTTACAACAGGGGGAACATGAAAAACTGTTTTTT,CASSLQQGEHEKLFF
NA,TRBJ2-7,TRBD1,TRBV5-5,TGTGCCAGCAGCTTGGATCCGGGACAGATCTACGAGCAGTACTTC,CASSLDPGQIYEQYF
few,TRBJ2-1,TRBD2,TRBV7-8,TGTGCCAGCAGCTTAGGGCGGGAGGGCGACAGGTACCAGTTCTTC,CASSLGREGDRYQFF
NA,TRBJ2-1,NA,TRBV3-1,TGTGCCAGCAGCCAAGACCTACTCCAAAGCTCCTACAATGAGCAGTTCTTC,CASSQDLLQSSYNEQFF
few,TRBJ2-3,NA,TRBV2,TGTGCCAGCAGTGAAGCGCTTGGGGGTTGGGGGTTAGGCACAGATACGCAGTATTTT,CASSEALGGWGLGTDTQYF
NA,TRBJ2-7,NA,TRBV7-2,TGTGCCAGCAGTCTGGCTGCCTCCTACGAGCAGTACTTC,CASSLAASYEQYF
few,TRBJ2-2,TRBD2,TRBV10-3,TGTGCCATCAGTGTCGGGACTAGCGACACCGGGGAGCTGTTTTTT,CAISVGTSDTGELFF
NA,TRBJ2-1,TRBD2,TRBV19,TGTGCCAGTAGTATGACTAGCTGGAGACCTTACAATGAGCAGTTCTTC,CASSMTSWRPYNEQFF
NA,TRBJ1-1,TRBD1,TRBV29-1,TGCAGCGCTCAGACAGGGAGGGAGAGTGAAGCTTTCTTT,CSAQTGRESEAFF
NA,TRBJ2-7,NA,TRBV9,TGTGCCAGCAGCGTAGTTCGGGGAAAAAGGTCCTACGAGCAGTACTTC,CASSVVRGKRSYEQYF
few,TRBJ2-4,NA,TRBV11-2,TGTGCCAGCAGCCCAGGAGGGTGGGGGAACATTCAGTACTTC,CASSPGGWGNIQYF
NA,TRBJ2-1,TRBD2,TRBV5-1,TGCGCCAGCAGCTTGACTAGCGGGGGGGATGAGCAGTTCTTC,CASSLTSGGDEQFF
NA,TRBJ1-1,TRBD1,TRBV27,TGTGCCAGCAGTTTAAGGGGGGGACAGGGGGCTGGTGAAGCTTTCTTT,CASSLRGGQGAGEAFF
many,TRBJ2-1,TRBD2,TRBV11-3,TGTGCCTCAGGACTAGCGGTGGATGAGCAGTTCTTC,CASGLAVDEQFF
NA,TRBJ2-1,NA,TRBV12-3/TRBV12-4,TGTGCCAGCAGTTTAACTAGGGAGCAGTTCTTC,CASSLTREQFF
few,TRBJ2-1,NA,TRBV5-6,TGTGCCAGCAGCTCGATTACTAGGGTCAATGAGCAGTTCTTC,CASSSITRVNEQFF
few,TRBJ2-3,TRBD2,TRBV19,TGTGCCAGTAGTACCTCCGGGACTAACTCCCGTACAGATACGCAGTATTTT,CASSTSGTNSRTDTQYF
few,TRBJ2-7,NA,TRBV12-3/TRBV12-4,TGTGCCAGCAGTCAATACCGGGAGCAGTACTTC,CASSQYREQYF
NA,TRBJ1-1,NA,TRBV18,TGTGCCAGCTCACCCCTAACCGGGACGGGAACTGAAGCTTTCTTT,CASSPLTGTGTEAFF
few,TRBJ2-5,NA,TRBV27,TGTGCCAGCAGTTTATCAAGGACGGGCCAAGAGACCCAGTACTTC,CASSLSRTGQETQYF
NA,TRBJ2-5,NA,TRBV7-2,TGTGCCAGCAGCTTAGTGAGGACGAGATCCGAGACCCAGTACTTC,CASSLVRTRSETQYF
few,TRBJ2-3,TRBD2,TRBV5-1,TGCGCCAGCAGCATGGCCGGGACTAGCGGCCATACGCAGTATTTT,CASSMAGTSGHTQYF